Each of the 21 T cell receptor beta chains below was sequenced from the same sample in a study of T cells expressing NK-cell markers. TCRdb reanalyzed the 5' RACE reads and collapses them to one entry per CDR3 protein, without DNA. The listing contains around 100,000 distinct CDR3 sequences. Specimen: blood T cells: a sorted CD56 or NKG2C T cell subset, CD4+ or CD8+ T cells, or bulk PBMC T cells (not recorded which). All receptors derive from a woman aged 18 to 75 in good health.

The chain employs TRBV6-5 and TRBJ2-7; without DNA, the TCRdb call of TRBD1 cannot be checked. The CDR3 is made up of 14 amino acids. Germline V lookup: CDR1 MNHEY, CDR2 SVGAGI. CDR3 region: CASSWGQELVEQYF.

The chain links TRBV5-1 to TRBJ2-3; the TCRdb call, TRBD1, lacks DNA for checking. This CDR3 contains 20 residues. The germline CDR1 and CDR2 sequences are SGHRS and YFSETQ. The CDR3 sequence: CASSSPGQAASGVVADTQYF. Full variable domain (remainder filled in from reference TRBV5-1 and TRBJ2-3): KAGVTQTPRYLIKTRGQQVTLSCSPISGHRSVSWYQQTPGQGLQFLFEYFSETQRNKGNFPGRFSGRQFSNSRSEMNVSTLELGDSALYLCASSSPGQAASGVVADTQYFGPGTRLTVL.

This sequence joins TRBV4-3 and TRBJ2-2. The CDR3 is 17 amino acids. Per the germline V gene, CDR1 is LGHNA and CDR2 is YSLEER. The CDR3 is CASSQDRGTLNTGELFF.

This sequence joins TRBV27 and TRBJ2-1; the TCRdb D gene call, TRBD2, has no DNA to confirm it. The CDR3 sequence is 15 residues long. Germline CDR1 MNHEY, CDR2 SMNVEV (reference sequence). Here the CDR3 reads CASSLWAGVIDEQFF.

J is TRBJ2-1 and V is TRBV7-7; with no DNA, the TCRdb D assignment of TRBD2 cannot be verified. The germline gives CDR1 SSHAT, CDR2 FNYEAQ (reference sequence). The CDR3 sequence is 16 residues long. CDR3 region: CASSLGPGLAYNEQFF.

The genes are TRBV19 and TRBJ2-1. The length of the CDR3 is 14 residues. Germline loops: CDR1 LNHDA, CDR2 SQIVND (reference sequence). The chain's CDR3 is CASHGEPSYNEQFF. Full variable domain (rest looked up from reference TRBV19 and TRBJ2-1): DGGITQSPKYLFRKEGQNVTLSCEQNLNHDAMYWYRQDPGQGLRLIYYSQIVNDFQKGDIAEGYSVSREKKESFPLTVTSAQKNPTAFYLCASHGEPSYNEQFFGPGTRLTVL.

CDR3 protein: CASSLNPRSTEAFF. The chain recombines TRBV27 with TRBJ1-1. This CDR3 comprises 14 residues. Germline CDR1 reads MNHEY; CDR2 reads SMNVEV (reference sequence).

This rearrangement joins TRBV7-9 to TRBJ2-1; the TCRdb call, TRBD2, lacks DNA for checking. Germline V gene lookup returns CDR1 SEHNR and CDR2 FQNEAQ (reference sequence). The CDR3 is 15 residues long. The CDR3 protein is CASSLTSGGYNEQFF. Supplemented by reference TRBV7-9 and TRBJ2-1, the full variable domain reads DTGVSQNPRHKITKRGQNVTFRCDPISEHNRLYWYRQTLGQGPEFLTYFQNEAQLEKSRLLSDRFSAERPKGSFSTLEIQRTEQGDSAMYLCASSLTSGGYNEQFFGPGTRLTVL.

This sequence joins TRBV9 and TRBJ2-2; no DNA is available, so the TRBD1 call from TCRdb remains unchecked. The germline CDR1 and CDR2 sequences are SGDLS and YYNGEE. This CDR3 has 17 residues. CDR3 amino acids: CASSVAVDRGRTGELFF.

CDR3 sequence reads: CSVEELYEQYF. The chain joins TRBV29-1 to TRBJ2-7. CDR3 length equals 11 residues. Germline lookup yields CDR1 SQVTM and CDR2 ANQGSEA.

The CDR3 loop is CASRRGTDTDTQYF. The genes are TRBV6-2 or TRBV6-3 and TRBJ2-3; TCRdb outputs TRBD1, but without DNA this stays unchecked. This CDR3 spans 14 amino acids. Germline V lookup: CDR1 MNHEY, CDR2 SVGEGT.

V is TRBV4-1 and J is TRBJ2-2. The germline V gene has CDR1 MGHRA and CDR2 YSYEKL. The CDR3 is made up of 17 amino acids. This chain's CDR3 is CASSQEDGSANTGELFF.

J is TRBJ1-2 and V is TRBV19; the D call from TCRdb, TRBD1, cannot be confirmed without DNA. Per germline, CDR1 LNHDA and CDR2 SQIVND (reference sequence). This CDR3 spans 12 amino acids. The CDR3 sequence: CASTGVGYGYTF.

This sequence joins TRBV2 and TRBJ2-5. This CDR3 has 15 amino acids. The germline V gene encodes CDR1 SNHLY and CDR2 FYNNEI. The chain's CDR3 is CASSEAWRFQETQYF.

The V gene is TRBV20-1, the J gene TRBJ2-2; checking the TCRdb D call of TRBD2 is not possible without DNA. CDR3 length: 16 residues. CDR1 and CDR2 (germline): DFQATT, SNEGSKA (reference sequence). CDR3: CSAAGLAGGYGGELFF.

The V gene is TRBV18, the J gene TRBJ2-7. The germline CDR1 and CDR2 sequences are KGHSH and LQKENI. This CDR3 has 15 residues. CDR3: CASSPTVGQSYEQYF. Supplemented by reference TRBV18 and TRBJ2-7, the full variable domain reads NAGVMQNPRHLVRRRGQEARLRCSPMKGHSHVYWYRQLPEEGLKFMVYLQKENIIDESGMPKERFSAEFPKEGPSILRIQQVVRGDSAAYFCASSPTVGQSYEQYFGPGTRLTVT.

The chain combines TRBV6-2 or TRBV6-3 with TRBJ2-1. The CDR3 has 16 residues. Germline CDR1 and CDR2: MNHEY and SVGEGT. This CDR3 is CASSYGSAPKFNEQFF.

V gene TRBV27 combines with J gene TRBJ1-6. The CDR3 is made up of 12 amino acids. CDR1 MNHEY and CDR2 SMNVEV come from the germline V gene (reference sequence). The CDR3 loop is CASSEWASPLHF.

The V gene is TRBV9, the J gene TRBJ2-2; TCRdb calls TRBD2, which cannot be checked without DNA. Germline V lookup: CDR1 SGDLS, CDR2 YYNGEE. CDR3 size: 13 residues. This chain's CDR3 is CASSTEGASQLFF.

The chain joins TRBV29-1 to TRBJ2-7. The CDR3 spans 14 residues. Germline V gene sequence: CDR1 SQVTM, CDR2 ANQGSEA. The CDR3: CSVVGHGSSYEQYF.

The chain joins TRBV7-6 to TRBJ2-5; TCRdb calls TRBD1, which cannot be checked without DNA. CDR3 length: 15 residues. CDR1 is SGHVS and CDR2 is FNYEAQ in the germline V gene. The CDR3 protein is CASSSVWRGEETQYF.